The rows below give T cell receptor beta chains drawn from one sample of a study of blood T cell repertoires in COVID-19. Using immunoSEQ multiplex PCR, the repertoire was profiled, and TCRdb retains in-frame clones only, with some absent. Here the sample spans about 240,000 clones, roughly four fifths being singletons. Sequencing was carried out using peripheral blood. The origin of the receptors is a man younger than 45 who had recovered from COVID-19. Each CDR3 is given with its conserved first and last residue. Each record gives: CDR3 length, D gene, J gene, clone size, V gene, CDR3 DNA, CDR3 protein. The D gene is left open where the match is weak. Clone size, where shown, is once, few, many, or a class for clones that have expanded.

17	NA	TRBJ2-2	NA	TRBV3-1/TRBV3-2	TGTGCCAGCAGCCAGGTTATGACAGGGAGGTGGCCCGGGGAGCTGTTTTTT	CASSQVMTGRWPGELFF
14	NA	TRBJ1-1	NA	TRBV19	TGTGCCAGTAGTACCCAACGGGATGGGACTGAAGCTTTCTTT	CASSTQRDGTEAFF
14	NA	TRBJ1-1	NA	TRBV10-3	TGTGCCATCAGTCCCCAGGGGTTGAACACTGAAGCTTTCTTT	CAISPQGLNTEAFF
16	NA	TRBJ1-3	NA	TRBV7-9	TGTGCCAGCAGCACGACAGGACTAGACCCTGGAAACACCATATATTTT	CASSTTGLDPGNTIYF
16	NA	TRBJ2-2	NA	TRBV7-2	TGTGCCAGCAGCCGGCGGGGAGAGCCGAACACCGGGGAGCTGTTTTTT	CASSRRGEPNTGELFF
15	NA	TRBJ1-6	NA	TRBV6-5	TGTGCCAGCAGTTACTTAGGCAGGGGCGTATCACCCCTCCACTTT	CASSYLGRGVSPLHF
15	TRBD1	TRBJ1-1	NA	TRBV14	TGTGCCAGCAGCCGAGGACAGGTGTCGAACACTGAAGCTTTCTTT	CASSRGQVSNTEAFF
13	NA	TRBJ1-6	many	TRBV5-4	TGTGCCAGCAGCCCTGAGGTCACTTCACCCCTCCACTTT	CASSPEVTSPLHF
14	TRBD1	TRBJ1-2	NA	TRBV3-1/TRBV3-2	TGTGCCAGCGGAAGACAGGGGGCGTTAGATGGCTACACCTTC	CASGRQGALDGYTF
15	NA	TRBJ2-2	NA	TRBV5-4	TGTGCCAGCAGCTTGTCCCCAGGCAACACCGGGGAGCTGTTTTTT	CASSLSPGNTGELFF
15	TRBD1	TRBJ2-2	few	TRBV7-9	TGTGCCAGCAGCCCACCCGGGACAGGGTCCGGGGAGCTGTTTTTT	CASSPPGTGSGELFF
13	NA	TRBJ1-2	NA	TRBV9	TGTGCCAGCAGCGTAGTGACAGCGTATGGCTACACCTTC	CASSVVTAYGYTF
12	NA	TRBJ1-1	many	TRBV5-1	TGCGCCAGCAGCCCTCCGGGCACTGAAGCTTTCTTT	CASSPPGTEAFF
13	NA	TRBJ1-1	NA	TRBV2	TGTGCCAGCAGCATCACGGGGTACACTGAAGCTTTCTTT	CASSITGYTEAFF
13	NA	TRBJ1-1	once	TRBV6-5	TGTGCCACCTTACCCCACGGGAACACTGAAGCTTTCTTT	CATLPHGNTEAFF
15	NA	TRBJ1-6	NA	TRBV5-8	TGTGCCAGCAGCTTGGCAGGTCTCGGTAATTCACCCCTCCACTTT	CASSLAGLGNSPLHF
15	NA	TRBJ1-1	NA	TRBV5-1	TGCGCCAGCAGCTTGGCCGCTTCGCGGAACACTGAAGCTTTCTTT	CASSLAASRNTEAFF
15	NA	TRBJ1-5	few	TRBV5-4	TGTGCCAGCAGCTTGGAACCTAGTTCTGATCAGCCCCAGCATTTT	CASSLEPSSDQPQHF
15	TRBD1	TRBJ1-4	NA	TRBV28	TGTGCCAGCAGTTCCACCAATAGGGGGCGCGAAAAACTGTTTTTT	CASSSTNRGREKLFF
17	TRBD1	TRBJ1-1	NA	TRBV18	TGTGCCAGCTCACCACCGTTCAGGACAGGGTTGGGCACTGAAGCTTTCTTT	CASSPPFRTGLGTEAFF
14	NA	TRBJ1-3	once	TRBV2	TGTGCCAGCAGTGATGGGGGGGCTGGAAACACCATATATTTT	CASSDGGAGNTIYF
14	NA	TRBJ2-5	NA	TRBV5-1	TGCGCCAGCAGCTTGTCAGGGCCCCTAGAGACCCAGTACTTC	CASSLSGPLETQYF
14	TRBD1	TRBJ1-5	NA	TRBV9	TGTGCCAGCAGCGGGACAGGGGGGGATCAGCCCCAGCATTTT	CASSGTGGDQPQHF
13	NA	TRBJ1-2	NA	TRBV6-5	TGTGCCAGCAGTTACGGCCCCCTCGAAGGCTACACCTTC	CASSYGPLEGYTF
15	NA	TRBJ1-4	NA	TRBV6-2/TRBV6-3	TGTGCCAGCAGTTACGGGCAGGGAGGTAATGAAAAACTGTTTTTT	CASSYGQGGNEKLFF
13	NA	TRBJ2-1	NA	TRBV4-2	TGTGCCAGCAGCCCCCTCCGAGGATTATCGCAGTTCTTC	CASSPLRGLSQFF
15	TRBD1	TRBJ1-2	NA	TRBV27	TGTGCCAGCAGTTTAGGAGGAGGGGGCAGGAATGGCTACACCTTC	CASSLGGGGRNGYTF
15	NA	TRBJ2-1	NA	TRBV3-1/TRBV3-2	TGTGCCAGCAGCCAAGTGGTGGGCTTTAGGAATGAGCAGTTCTTC	CASSQVVGFRNEQFF
15	NA	TRBJ2-3	NA	TRBV28	TGTGCCAGCAGCCCTAGGGGGTTGGCACCAGATACGCAGTATTTT	CASSPRGLAPDTQYF
15	TRBD2	TRBJ2-5	NA	TRBV10-3	TGTGCCATCAGTGAGCCAACGGGGGGGAAAGAGACCCAGTACTTC	CAISEPTGGKETQYF
14	TRBD1	TRBJ1-1	few	TRBV9	TGTGCCAGCAGCCCCAGACAGGGTGACACTGAAGCTTTCTTT	CASSPRQGDTEAFF
16	TRBD2	TRBJ2-1	NA	TRBV2	TGTGCCAGCAGTCGAACTAGCGGGGGCCGGGTGGATGAGCAGTTCTTC	CASSRTSGGRVDEQFF
15	NA	TRBJ2-5	NA	TRBV3-1/TRBV3-2	TGTGCCAGCAGCCAACCCATACTAGGAAAGAAGACCCAGTACTTC	CASSQPILGKKTQYF
13	NA	TRBJ2-2	NA	TRBV7-8	TGTGCCAGCACCCCTATGAACACCGGGGAGCTGTTTTTT	CASTPMNTGELFF
14	TRBD1	TRBJ2-1	NA	TRBV29-1	TGCAGCGTAAACAGGGGGCTGACCTACAATGAGCAGTTCTTC	CSVNRGLTYNEQFF
14	NA	TRBJ1-1	NA	TRBV18	TGTGCCAGCTCACCAACAGGTGTAGGGACTGAAGCTTTCTTT	CASSPTGVGTEAFF
16	NA	TRBJ2-5	once	TRBV5-1	TGCGCCAGCAGCTTCGGGTTGGACGCGGGATGGGAGACCCAGTACTTC	CASSFGLDAGWETQYF
15	TRBD1	TRBJ2-3	once	TRBV5-6	TGTGCCAGCAGCTGGACGGGACAGGGGACAGATACGCAGTATTTT	CASSWTGQGTDTQYF
13	NA	TRBJ2-1	many	TRBV3-1/TRBV3-2	TGTGCCAGCAGCCAACTAGGTTACAATGAGCAGTTCTTC	CASSQLGYNEQFF
12	NA	TRBJ1-1	NA	TRBV28	TGTGCCAGCAGTTCTGTGAACACTGAAGCTTTCTTT	CASSSVNTEAFF
16	NA	TRBJ1-5	NA	TRBV6-1	TGTGCCAGCAGTGGGGAGGGCCAACTTAGCAATCAGCCCCAGCATTTT	CASSGEGQLSNQPQHF
13	NA	TRBJ1-3	NA	TRBV3-1/TRBV3-2	TGTGCCAGCGGGCCCAGGGGTGGAAACACCATATATTTT	CASGPRGGNTIYF